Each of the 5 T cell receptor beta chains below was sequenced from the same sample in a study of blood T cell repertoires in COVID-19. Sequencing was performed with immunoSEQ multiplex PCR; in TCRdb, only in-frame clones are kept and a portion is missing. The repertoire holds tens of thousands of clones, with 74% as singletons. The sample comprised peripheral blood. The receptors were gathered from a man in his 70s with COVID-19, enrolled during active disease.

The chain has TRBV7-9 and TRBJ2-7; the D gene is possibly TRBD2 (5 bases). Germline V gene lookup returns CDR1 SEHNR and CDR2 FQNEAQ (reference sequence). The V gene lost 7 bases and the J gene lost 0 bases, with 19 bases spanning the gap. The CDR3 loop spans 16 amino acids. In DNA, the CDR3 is TGTGCCAGCACCCCAGGCGGGCGGGTGACCTCCTACGAGCAGTACTTC. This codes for CASTPGGRVTSYEQYF.

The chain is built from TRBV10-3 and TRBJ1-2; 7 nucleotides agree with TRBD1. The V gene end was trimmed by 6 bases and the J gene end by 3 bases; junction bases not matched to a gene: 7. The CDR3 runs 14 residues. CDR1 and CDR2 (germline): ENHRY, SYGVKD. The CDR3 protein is CAIRIQGNDYGYTF. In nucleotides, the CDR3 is TGTGCCATCAGGATACAGGGGAACGACTATGGCTACACCTTC.

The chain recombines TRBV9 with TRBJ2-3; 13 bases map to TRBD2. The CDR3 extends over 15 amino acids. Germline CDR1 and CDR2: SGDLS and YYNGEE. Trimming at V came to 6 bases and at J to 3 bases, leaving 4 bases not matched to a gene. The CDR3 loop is CASTLTSGRTDTQYF. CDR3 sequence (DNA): TGTGCCAGCACACTGACTAGCGGGAGGACAGATACGCAGTATTTT.

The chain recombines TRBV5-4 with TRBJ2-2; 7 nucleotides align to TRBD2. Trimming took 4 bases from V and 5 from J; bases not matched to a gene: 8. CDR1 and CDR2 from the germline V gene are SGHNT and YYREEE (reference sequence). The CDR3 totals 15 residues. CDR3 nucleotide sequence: TGTGCCAGCAGCCAGGGACTAAAGCGAACCGGGGAGCTGTTTTTT. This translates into CASSQGLKRTGELFF.

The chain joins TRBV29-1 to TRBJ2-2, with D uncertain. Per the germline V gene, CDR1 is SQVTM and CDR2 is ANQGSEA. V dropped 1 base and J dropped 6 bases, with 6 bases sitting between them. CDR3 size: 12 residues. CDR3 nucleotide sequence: TGCAGCGTTGAAGTTCTCCCCGGGGAGCTGTTTTTT. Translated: CSVEVLPGELFF.